This T cell receptor (beta chain) was captured in a study of T-cell reconstitution after alpha-beta-depleted transplantation in children. This clonotype has a count of ten or more. Unique molecular identifiers were incorporated when the TCRbeta library was constructed. TCRdb analysed the PCR reads with MiXCR anew, one entry per CDR3 protein. The table shows some 240,000 distinct CDR3 sequences, with approximately 9.7% occurring only once. This specimen consisted of PBMCs from the stem cell graft donor, obtained from the stem cell graft. The TCR comes from a human donor who donated a stem cell graft to a child with SCID.

In DNA form, the CDR3 reads TGTGCCACCAGTGATTCCTCCACCTGGGAGAGCAATCAGCCCCAGCATTTT. It is translated as CATSDSSTWESNQPQHF. The gene calls are TRBV24-1 and TRBJ1-5; D unresolved. CDR1 is KGHDR and CDR2 is SFDVKD in the germline V gene. V was cut by 2 bases and J by 1 base, with 14 bases left in between. CDR3 length: 17 residues.